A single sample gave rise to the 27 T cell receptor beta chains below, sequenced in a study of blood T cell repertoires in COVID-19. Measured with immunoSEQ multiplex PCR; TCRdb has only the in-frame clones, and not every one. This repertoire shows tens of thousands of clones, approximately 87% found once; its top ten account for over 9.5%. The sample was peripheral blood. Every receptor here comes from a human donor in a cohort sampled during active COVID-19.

The CDR3 DNA follows: TGTGCCAGCAGTGAACTCCAAACAGAGCAGTTCTTC. The encoded protein is CASSELQTEQFF. The genes are TRBV2 and TRBJ2-1; D is undetermined. Germline V gene data show CDR1 as SNHLY and CDR2 as FYNNEI. The CDR3 covers 12 residues. The V gene lost 2 bases and the J gene lost 10 bases, with 9 bases spanning the gap.

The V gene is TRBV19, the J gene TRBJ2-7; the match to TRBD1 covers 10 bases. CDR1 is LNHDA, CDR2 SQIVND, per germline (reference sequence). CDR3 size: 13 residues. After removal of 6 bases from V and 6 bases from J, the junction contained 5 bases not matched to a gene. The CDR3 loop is CASSGTGAIEQYF. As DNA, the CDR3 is TGTGCCAGTAGCGGGACAGGGGCAATCGAGCAGTACTTC.

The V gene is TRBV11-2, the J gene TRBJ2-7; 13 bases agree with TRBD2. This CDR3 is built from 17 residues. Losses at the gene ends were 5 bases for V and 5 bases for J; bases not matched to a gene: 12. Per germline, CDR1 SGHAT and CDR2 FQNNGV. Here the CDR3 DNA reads TGTGCCAGCAGCCCTTCCGGGACTAGCGGGACTTATGACGAGCAGTACTTC. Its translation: CASSPSGTSGTYDEQYF.

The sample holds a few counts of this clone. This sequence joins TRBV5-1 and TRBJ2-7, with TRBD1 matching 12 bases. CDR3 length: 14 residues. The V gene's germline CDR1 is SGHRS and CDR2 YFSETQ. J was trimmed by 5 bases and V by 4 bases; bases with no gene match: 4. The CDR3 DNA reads TGCGCCAGCAGCCCGGGACAGGGGGCGGACGAGCAGTACTTC. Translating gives CASSPGQGADEQYF.

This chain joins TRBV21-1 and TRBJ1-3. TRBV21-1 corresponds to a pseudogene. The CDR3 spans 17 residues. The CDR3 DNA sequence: TGTGCCAGCAGCACGGATGAGTTATTAGAGGCTGGAAACACCATATATTTT. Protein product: CASSTDELLEAGNTIYF.

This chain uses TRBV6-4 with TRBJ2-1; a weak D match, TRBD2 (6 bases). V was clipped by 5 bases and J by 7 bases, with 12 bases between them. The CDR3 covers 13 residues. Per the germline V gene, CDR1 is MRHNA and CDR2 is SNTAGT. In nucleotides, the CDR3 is TGTGCCAGCAGTCTCTGGGCGGGGAATGAGCAGTTCTTC. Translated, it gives CASSLWAGNEQFF.

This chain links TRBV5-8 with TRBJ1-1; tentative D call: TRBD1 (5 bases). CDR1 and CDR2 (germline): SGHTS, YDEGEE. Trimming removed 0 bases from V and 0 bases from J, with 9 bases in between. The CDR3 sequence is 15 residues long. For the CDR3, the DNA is TGTGCCAGCAGCTTGGTGCCAGGGATGAACACTGAAGCTTTCTTT. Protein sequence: CASSLVPGMNTEAFF.

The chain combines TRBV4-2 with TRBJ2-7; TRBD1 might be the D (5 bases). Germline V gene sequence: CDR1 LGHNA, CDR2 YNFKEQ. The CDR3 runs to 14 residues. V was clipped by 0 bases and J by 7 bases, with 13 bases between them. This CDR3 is CASSQELAGLEQYF. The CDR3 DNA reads TGTGCCAGCAGCCAAGAGTTGGCAGGGCTTGAGCAGTACTTC.

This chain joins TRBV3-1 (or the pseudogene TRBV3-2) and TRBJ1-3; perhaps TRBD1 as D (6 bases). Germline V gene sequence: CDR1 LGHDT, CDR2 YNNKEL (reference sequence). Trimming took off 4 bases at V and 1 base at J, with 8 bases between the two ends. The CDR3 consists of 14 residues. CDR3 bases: TGTGCCAGCAGCCCCAGGGGATCTGGAAACACCATATATTTT. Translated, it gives CASSPRGSGNTIYF.

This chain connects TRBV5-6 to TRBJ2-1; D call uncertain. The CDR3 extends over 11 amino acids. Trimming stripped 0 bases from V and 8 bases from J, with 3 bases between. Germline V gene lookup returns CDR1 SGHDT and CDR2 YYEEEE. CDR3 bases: TGTGCCAGCAGCTTGGCTGATGAGCAGTTCTTC. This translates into CASSLADEQFF. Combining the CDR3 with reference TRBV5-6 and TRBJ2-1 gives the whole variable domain DAGVTQSPTHLIKTRGQQVTLRCSPKSGHDTVSWYQQALGQGPQFIFQYYEEEERQRGNFPDRFSGHQFPNYSSELNVNALLLGDSALYLCASSLADEQFFGPGTRLTVL.

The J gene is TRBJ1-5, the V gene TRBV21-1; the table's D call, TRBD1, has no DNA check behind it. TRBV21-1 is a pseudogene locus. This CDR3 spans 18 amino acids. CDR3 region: CASSKGGTGRRCNQPQHF. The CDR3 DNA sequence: TGTGCCAGCAGCAAAGGGGGGACAGGGCGACGCTGCAATCAGCCCCAGCATTTT.

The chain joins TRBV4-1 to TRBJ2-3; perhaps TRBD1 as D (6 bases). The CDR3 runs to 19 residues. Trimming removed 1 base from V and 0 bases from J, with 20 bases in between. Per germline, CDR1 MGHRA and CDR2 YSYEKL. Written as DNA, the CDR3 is TGCGCCAGCAGCCAAGTTGCCCAGAGGGGGTCCATTAGCACAGATACGCAGTATTTT. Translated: CASSQVAQRGSISTDTQYF.

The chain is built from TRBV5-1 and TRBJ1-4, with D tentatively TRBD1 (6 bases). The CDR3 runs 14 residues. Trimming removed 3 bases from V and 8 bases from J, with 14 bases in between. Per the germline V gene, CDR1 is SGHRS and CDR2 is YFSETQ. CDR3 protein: CASSSSRGEEKLFF. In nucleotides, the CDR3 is TGCGCCAGCAGCTCCAGCAGGGGTGAAGAAAAACTGTTTTTT.

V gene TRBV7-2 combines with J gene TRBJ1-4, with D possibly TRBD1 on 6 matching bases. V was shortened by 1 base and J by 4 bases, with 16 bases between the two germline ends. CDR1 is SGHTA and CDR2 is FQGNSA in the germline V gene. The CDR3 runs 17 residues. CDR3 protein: CASSLVPSDRNNEKLFF. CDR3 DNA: TGTGCCAGCAGCTTAGTACCTTCCGACAGGAATAATGAAAAACTGTTTTTT.

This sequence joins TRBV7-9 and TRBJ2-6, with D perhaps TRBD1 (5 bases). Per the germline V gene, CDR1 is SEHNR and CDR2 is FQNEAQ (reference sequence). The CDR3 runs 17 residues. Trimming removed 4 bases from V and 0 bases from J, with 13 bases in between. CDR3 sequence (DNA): TGTGCCAGCAGCTCAGACCAGGGTCTCTCTGGGGCCAACGTCCTGACTTTC. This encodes CASSSDQGLSGANVLTF.

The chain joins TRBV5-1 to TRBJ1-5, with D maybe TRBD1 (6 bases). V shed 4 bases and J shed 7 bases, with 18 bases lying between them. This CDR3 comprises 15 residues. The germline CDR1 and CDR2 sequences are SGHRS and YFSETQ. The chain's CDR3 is CASSVAGGAGQPQHF. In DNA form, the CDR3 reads TGCGCCAGCAGCGTGGCGGGGGGGGCCGGGCAGCCCCAGCATTTT.

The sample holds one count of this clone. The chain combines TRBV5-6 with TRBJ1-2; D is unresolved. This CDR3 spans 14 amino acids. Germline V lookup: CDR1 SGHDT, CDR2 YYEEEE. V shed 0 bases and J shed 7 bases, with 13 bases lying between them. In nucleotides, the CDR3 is TGTGCCAGCAGCTTGGTTCGGGGTGGTGCTGGCTACACCTTC. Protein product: CASSLVRGGAGYTF.

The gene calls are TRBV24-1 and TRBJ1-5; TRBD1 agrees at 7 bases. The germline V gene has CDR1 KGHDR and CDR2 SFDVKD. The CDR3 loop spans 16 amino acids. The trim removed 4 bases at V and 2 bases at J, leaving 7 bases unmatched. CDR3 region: CATSDPVGGGNQPQHF. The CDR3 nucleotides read TGTGCCACCAGTGACCCCGTAGGGGGCGGCAATCAGCCCCAGCATTTT.

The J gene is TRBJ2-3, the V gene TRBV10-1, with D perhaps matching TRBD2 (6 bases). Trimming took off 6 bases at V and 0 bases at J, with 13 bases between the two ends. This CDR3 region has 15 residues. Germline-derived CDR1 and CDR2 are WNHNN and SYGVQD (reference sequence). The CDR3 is CASSDRGTSTDTQYF. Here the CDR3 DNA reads TGCGCCAGCAGCGACCGAGGGACTAGCACAGATACGCAGTATTTT.

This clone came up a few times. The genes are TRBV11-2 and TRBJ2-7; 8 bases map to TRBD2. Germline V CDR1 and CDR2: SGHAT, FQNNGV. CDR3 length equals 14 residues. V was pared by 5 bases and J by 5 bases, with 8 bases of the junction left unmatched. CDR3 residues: CASSRHREGDEQYF. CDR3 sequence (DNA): TGTGCCAGCAGCCGCCACCGGGAGGGGGACGAGCAGTACTTC.

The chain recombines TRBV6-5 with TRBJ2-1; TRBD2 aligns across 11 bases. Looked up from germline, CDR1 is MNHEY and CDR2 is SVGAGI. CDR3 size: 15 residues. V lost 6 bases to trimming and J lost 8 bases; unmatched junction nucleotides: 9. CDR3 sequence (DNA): TGTGCCAGCAGCCTTAGCGGGAGGGCTACAGATGAGCAGTTCTTC. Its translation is CASSLSGRATDEQFF.

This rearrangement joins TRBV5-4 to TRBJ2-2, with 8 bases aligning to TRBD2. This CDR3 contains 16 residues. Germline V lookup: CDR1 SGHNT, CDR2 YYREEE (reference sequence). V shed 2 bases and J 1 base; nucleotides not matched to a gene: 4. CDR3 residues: CASSFSGGRNTGELFF. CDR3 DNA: TGTGCCAGCAGCTTCTCGGGGGGGAGGAACACCGGGGAGCTGTTTTTT.

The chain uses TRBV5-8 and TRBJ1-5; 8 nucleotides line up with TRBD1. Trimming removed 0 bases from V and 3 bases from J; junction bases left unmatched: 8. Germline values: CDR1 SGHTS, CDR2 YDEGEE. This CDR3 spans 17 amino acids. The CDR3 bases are TGTGCCAGCAGCTTGGGGCCGACAGGGGAAAACAATCAGCCCCAGCATTTT. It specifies CASSLGPTGENNQPQHF.

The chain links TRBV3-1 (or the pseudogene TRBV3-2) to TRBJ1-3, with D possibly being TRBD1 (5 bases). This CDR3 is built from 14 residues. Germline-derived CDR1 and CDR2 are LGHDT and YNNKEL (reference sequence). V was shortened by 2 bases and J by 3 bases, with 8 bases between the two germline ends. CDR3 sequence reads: CASSQQGGGNTIYF. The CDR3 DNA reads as TGTGCCAGCAGCCAACAGGGTGGTGGAAACACCATATATTTT.

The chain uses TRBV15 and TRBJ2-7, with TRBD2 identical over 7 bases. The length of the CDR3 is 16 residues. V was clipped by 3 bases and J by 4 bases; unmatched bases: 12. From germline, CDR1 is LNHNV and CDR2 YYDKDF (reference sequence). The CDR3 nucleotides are TGTGCCACCAGCAGGGGGGAGGGGCCCCCCGGTTACGAGCAGTACTTC. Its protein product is CATSRGEGPPGYEQYF.

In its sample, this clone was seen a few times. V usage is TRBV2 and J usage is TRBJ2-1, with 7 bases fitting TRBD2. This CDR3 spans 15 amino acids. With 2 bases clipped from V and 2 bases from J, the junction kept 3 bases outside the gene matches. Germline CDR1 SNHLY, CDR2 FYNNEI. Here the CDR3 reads CASSEYLAAYNEQFF. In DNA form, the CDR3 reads TGTGCCAGCAGTGAATATCTAGCGGCCTACAATGAGCAGTTCTTC. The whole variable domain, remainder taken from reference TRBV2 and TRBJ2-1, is EPEVTQTPSHQVTQMGQEVILRCVPISNHLYFYWYRQILGQKVEFLVSFYNNEISEKSEIFDDQFSVERPDGSNFTLKIRSTKLEDSAMYFCASSEYLAAYNEQFFGPGTRLTVL.

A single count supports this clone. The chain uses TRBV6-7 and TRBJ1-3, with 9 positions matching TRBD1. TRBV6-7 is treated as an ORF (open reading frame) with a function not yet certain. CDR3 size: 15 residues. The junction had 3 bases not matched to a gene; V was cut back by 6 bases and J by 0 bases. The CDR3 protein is CASRTTGGSGNTIYF. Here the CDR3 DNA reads TGTGCCAGCAGAACGACAGGGGGCTCTGGAAACACCATATATTTT.